This TCR beta chain emerged from a study of T cells in localized non-small cell lung cancer. The CDR3 totals 15 residues. The germline V gene encodes CDR1 MDHEN and CDR2 SYDVKM. V gave up 2 bases and J gave up 0 bases; unmatched junction bases: 1. Generated by immunoSEQ multiplex PCR, the TCRdb table keeps only in-frame clones and is missing some. This sample has about 21,000 clones, with approximately 83% found just once. This rearrangement joins TRBV28 to TRBJ2-7; 10 bases match TRBD2. The origin of this receptor is a man between 40 and 70 years old with stage I lung adenocarcinoma. The specimen comprised peripheral blood, sampled before any cancer treatment. CDR3 residues: CASSLERGGSYEQYF. Here the CDR3 DNA reads TGTGCCAGCAGTTTAGAGCGGGGGGGCTCCTACGAGCAGTACTTC.